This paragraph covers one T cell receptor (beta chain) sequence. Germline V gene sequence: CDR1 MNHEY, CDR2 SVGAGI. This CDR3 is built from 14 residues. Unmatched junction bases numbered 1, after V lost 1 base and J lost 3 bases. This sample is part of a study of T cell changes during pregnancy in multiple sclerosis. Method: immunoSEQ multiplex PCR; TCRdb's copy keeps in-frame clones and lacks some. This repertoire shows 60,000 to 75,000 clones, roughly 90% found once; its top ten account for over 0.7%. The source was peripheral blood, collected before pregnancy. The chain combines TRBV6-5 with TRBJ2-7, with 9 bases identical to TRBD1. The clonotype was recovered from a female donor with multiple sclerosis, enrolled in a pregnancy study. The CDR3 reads CASSYLGQGYEQYF. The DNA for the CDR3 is TGTGCCAGCAGTTACTTGGGACAGGGCTACGAGCAGTACTTC.